This T cell receptor (beta chain) is drawn from a study of shared clonotypes between healthy human individuals. Regarding the study as a whole: Compared with clonotypes that all four donors shared, non-shared clonotypes had lower generation probabilities. Generally, naive subsets (rather than memory subsets) showed larger estimated richness.

Data came from immunoSEQ multiplex PCR; TCRdb stores just in-frame clones and leaves some out. The sample lists some 2 million clones; approximately 95% were seen once. Naive CD8 isolation took CD45RO-negative cells positively selected for CCR7 and excluded terminally differentiated effector memory CD45RA+ cells. Caucasian adults living in Nashville, Tennessee, provided all samples. The V end lost 4 bases, the J end lost 7 bases, and 14 bases lay between the germline ends. Germline loops: CDR1 MNHEY, CDR2 SVGAGI. The CDR3 runs to 14 residues. For this clone: The antigen is undetermined.

This TCR was sampled from a man in his late teens or twenties in good health. Input material: naive CD8+ T cells sorted from blood. The rearrangement uses TRBV6-5 and TRBJ2-1; the D is unclear. The CDR3 nucleotides read TGTGCCAGCAGTTTCCTGGACGTTCTAAATGAGCAGTTCTTC. It encodes CASSFLDVLNEQFF.